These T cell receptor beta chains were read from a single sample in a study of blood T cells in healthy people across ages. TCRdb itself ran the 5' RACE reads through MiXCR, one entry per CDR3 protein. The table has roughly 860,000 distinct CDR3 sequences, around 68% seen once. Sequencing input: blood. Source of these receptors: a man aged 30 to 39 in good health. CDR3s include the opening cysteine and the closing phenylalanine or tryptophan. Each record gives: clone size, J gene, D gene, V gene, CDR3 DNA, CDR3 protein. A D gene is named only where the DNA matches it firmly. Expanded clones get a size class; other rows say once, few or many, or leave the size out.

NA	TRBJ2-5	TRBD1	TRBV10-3	TGTGCCATCAGTGCTCGGGGACAGGGGCGGGTGGAGACCCAGTACTTC	CAISARGQGRVETQYF
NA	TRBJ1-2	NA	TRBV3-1	TGTGCCGGCAGCCAAGACGGTGTATACAGGCTCACCTTC	CAGSQDGVYRLTF
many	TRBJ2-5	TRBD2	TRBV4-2	TGTGCCAGCAGCCAAGGGCTAGCGGGGGAACTCGCAGAGACCCAGTACTTC	CASSQGLAGELAETQYF
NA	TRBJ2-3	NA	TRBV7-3	TGTGCCAGCAGCTTAACGGGGGGGGCCCCTCCAGATACGCAGTATTTT	CASSLTGGAPPDTQYF
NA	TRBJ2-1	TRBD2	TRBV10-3	TGTGCCATCAGTGCAGCCGTGGCGGGGGGGCGGTACAATGAGCAGTTCTTC	CAISAAVAGGRYNEQFF
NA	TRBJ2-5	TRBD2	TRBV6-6	TGTGCCAGCAGTCCGGCGGGGGAAGGGGTCAACAATGAGCAGTACTTC	CASSPAGEGVNNEQYF
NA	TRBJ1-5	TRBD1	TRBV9	TGTGCCAGCAGCGCAGGGGGACAGATTACTAGCAATCAGCCCCAGCATTTT	CASSAGGQITSNQPQHF
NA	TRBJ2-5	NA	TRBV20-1	TGCAGTGCTCAGACTTTTCAAGAGACCCAGTACTTC	CSAQTFQETQYF
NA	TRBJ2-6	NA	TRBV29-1	TGCAGCGTTGAAGTTTTCAGAGCCTCCAACGTCCTGACTTTC	CSVEVFRASNVLTF
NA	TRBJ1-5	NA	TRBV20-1	TGCAGTGCTCGGGCCAACCACGGATCGCCCCAGCATTTT	CSARANHGSPQHF
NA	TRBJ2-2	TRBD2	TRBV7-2	TGTGCCAGCAGCTTAGGAGCGGGGGAGGCCGGGGAGCTGTTTTTT	CASSLGAGEAGELFF
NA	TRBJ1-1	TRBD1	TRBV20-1	TGCAGTGCAAGGACAGGGAATGGGGACACTGATGCTTTCTTT	CSARTGNGDTDAFF
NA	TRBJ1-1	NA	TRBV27	TGTGCCAGCAGTTGGAGCTTTAACACTGAAGCTTTCTTT	CASSWSFNTEAFF
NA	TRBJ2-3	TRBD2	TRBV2	TGTGCCATCCAAGGGGCTACACCTCCTAGCGGGGACGAGTTCACAGATACGCAGTATTTT	CAIQGATPPSGDEFTDTQYF
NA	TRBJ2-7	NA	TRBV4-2	TGTGCCAGCAGCCAAGATTTGGGCGGGACCCTCTACGAGCAGTACTTC	CASSQDLGGTLYEQYF
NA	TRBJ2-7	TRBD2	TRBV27	TGTGCCAGCAGTTTCGGGCGCGGGGGGAAGTCCTACGAGCAGTACTTC	CASSFGRGGKSYEQYF
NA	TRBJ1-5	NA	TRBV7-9	TGTGCCAGCAGCTTAGTGGGGTCAGCTATTCAGCCCCAGCATTTT	CASSLVGSAIQPQHF
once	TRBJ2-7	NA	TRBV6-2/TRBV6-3	TGTGCCAGCAGTTTCCCCACAGCCCTTCGATACGAGCAGTACTTC	CASSFPTALRYEQYF
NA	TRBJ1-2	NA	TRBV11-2	TGTGCCAGCAGCTCCCAAGAAACCTATGGCTACACCTTC	CASSSQETYGYTF
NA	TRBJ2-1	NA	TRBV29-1	TGCAGCGGAGGTGGGCTTCGGAATGAGCAGTTCTTC	CSGGGLRNEQFF
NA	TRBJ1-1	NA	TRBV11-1	TGTGCCAGCAGACCAGTCCAGCTTAACACTGAAGCTTTCTTT	CASRPVQLNTEAFF
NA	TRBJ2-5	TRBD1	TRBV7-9	TGTGCCAGCAGCTTCCGGGGACAGACCGGGGCCCAGTACTTC	CASSFRGQTGAQYF
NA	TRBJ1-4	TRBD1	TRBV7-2	TGTGCCAGCGGACAGGGGCCAACTAATGAAAAACTGTTTTTT	CASGQGPTNEKLFF
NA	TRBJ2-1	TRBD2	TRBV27	TGTGCCAGCAGTCCCTCGACTAGCGGGGGGGAGCAGTTCTTC	CASSPSTSGGEQFF
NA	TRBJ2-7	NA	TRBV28	TGTGCCAGCAGTTTAAGGGCAGGGGTATACGAGCAGTACTTC	CASSLRAGVYEQYF
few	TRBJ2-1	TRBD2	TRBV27	TGTGCCAGCAGTTTTGGGCCTAGCGGGGGAATAGCGGGGTACAATGAGCAGTTCTTC	CASSFGPSGGIAGYNEQFF
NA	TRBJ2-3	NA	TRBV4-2	TGTGCCAGCAGCCAAGGGGGGAATACGCAGTATTTT	CASSQGGNTQYF
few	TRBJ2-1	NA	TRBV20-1	TGCAGTGCTAGAGAAGGTAGGAAATCCTACAATGAGCAGTTCTTC	CSAREGRKSYNEQFF
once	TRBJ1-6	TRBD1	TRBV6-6	TGTGCCGGTCACGGGACAGGAGTTTCACCCCTCCACTTT	CAGHGTGVSPLHF